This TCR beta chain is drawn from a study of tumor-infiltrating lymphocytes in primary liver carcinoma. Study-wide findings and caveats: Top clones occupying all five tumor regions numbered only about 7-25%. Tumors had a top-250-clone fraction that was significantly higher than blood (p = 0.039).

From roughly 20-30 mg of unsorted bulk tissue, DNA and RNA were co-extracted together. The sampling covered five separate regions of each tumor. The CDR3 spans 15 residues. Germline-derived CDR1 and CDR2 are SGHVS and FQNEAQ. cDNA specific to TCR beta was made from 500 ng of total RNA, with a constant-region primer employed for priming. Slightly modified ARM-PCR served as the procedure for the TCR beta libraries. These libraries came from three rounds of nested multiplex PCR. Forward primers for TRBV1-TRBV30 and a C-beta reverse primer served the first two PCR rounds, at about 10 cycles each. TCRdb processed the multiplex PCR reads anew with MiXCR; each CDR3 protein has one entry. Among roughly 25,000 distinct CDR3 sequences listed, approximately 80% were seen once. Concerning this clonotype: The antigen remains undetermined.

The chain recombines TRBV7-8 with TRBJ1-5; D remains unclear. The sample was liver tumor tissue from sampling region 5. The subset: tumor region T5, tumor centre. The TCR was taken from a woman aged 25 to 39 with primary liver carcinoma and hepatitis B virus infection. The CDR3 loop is CVSSLAPTSNQPQHF. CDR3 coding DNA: TGTGTCAGTAGCTTAGCGCCGACCAGCAATCAGCCCCAGCATTTT.